This entry features one T cell receptor beta chain sequence. Its antigen is unidentified. The data were obtained in a study of T-cell reconstitution after alpha-beta-depleted transplantation in children. A TCRbeta library incorporating unique molecular identifiers was prepared. TCRdb called the PCR reads again in MiXCR, with one record for every CDR3 protein. Counted here are approximately 500,000 distinct CDR3 sequences, about 10% occurring once; the ten biggest clones make up just over 2%. Findings and limits, study-wide: Surviving recipient T cells and thymic progenitors produced the high day-60 TCRbeta diversity seen in some patients. Expanded clones from the graft, numbering several hundred, reportedly supplied alpha-beta T cells about two months after transplant. When one year had passed after transplant, most T-cell counts and diversity came from newly produced T cells.

The sequences come from PBMCs, collected before TCRalphabeta/CD19-depleted stem cell transplant. This sequence was found in a child younger than 10 with inherited bone marrow failure, due to receive a stem cell transplant.

CDR3 loop: CASSFAATGDSANTGELFF. The DNA for the CDR3 is TGTGCCAGCAGTTTCGCCGCAACCGGGGACAGTGCGAACACCGGGGAGCTGTTTTTT. The rearrangement uses TRBV12-3 or TRBV12-4 and TRBJ2-2, with TRBD1 matching 7 bases. The CDR3 sequence is 19 residues long. With V trimmed by 3 bases and J by 0 bases, 13 bases remained unmatched.